Listed below are T cell receptor beta chains from one sample, sequenced in a study of identical twins. Each CDR3 protein is one row after TCRdb ran MiXCR on the 5' RACE reads. The data show 200,000 to 250,000 distinct CDR3 sequences, roughly 7.1% seen once. The sample was also linked to a second study, of T cells expressing NK-cell markers.

Input material: CD8+ T cells sorted from blood. These TCRs come from a young woman in good health. Each CDR3 is given with its conserved first and last residue. Each record gives: V gene, J gene, D gene, clone size, CDR3 protein, CDR3 DNA. D genes are given only for firm matches. The size entry is marked missing in some rows and otherwise reads once, few, many or a size class.

TRBV12-3/TRBV12-4	TRBJ2-3	.	.	CASSEEGGTDTQYF	TGTGCCAGCAGCGAGGAGGGGGGCACAGATACGCAGTATTTT
TRBV20-1	TRBJ2-5	.	many	CSARVTEFQETQYF	TGCAGTGCTAGAGTCACAGAGTTCCAAGAGACCCAGTACTTC
TRBV4-2	TRBJ1-1	.	many	CASSPTANTEAFF	TGTGCCAGCAGCCCGACAGCGAACACTGAAGCTTTCTTT
TRBV12-3/TRBV12-4	TRBJ1-2	.	many	CASSTGLKDGYTF	TGTGCCAGCAGTACAGGGCTCAAAGATGGCTACACCTTC
TRBV30	TRBJ2-7	.	few	CAWAVGQRIYEQYF	TGTGCCTGGGCAGTGGGACAACGAATCTACGAGCAGTACTTC
TRBV6-1	TRBJ2-7	.	few	CASSATSYEQYF	TGTGCCAGCAGTGCAACCAGCTACGAGCAGTACTTC
TRBV12-3/TRBV12-4	TRBJ2-2	TRBD2	.	CASRPGGPGGELFF	TGTGCCAGCAGACCGGGGGGGCCGGGCGGGGAGCTGTTTTTT
TRBV6-2/TRBV6-3	TRBJ1-5	.	.	CASRAEAYSNQPQHF	TGTGCCAGCAGGGCCGAGGCTTATAGCAATCAGCCCCAGCATTTT
TRBV10-3	TRBJ2-7	.	few	CAISVSILSYEQYF	TGTGCCATCAGTGTTTCCATACTCTCCTACGAGCAGTACTTC
TRBV5-6	TRBJ1-6	TRBD1	.	CASSIEGTAYSPLHF	TGTGCCAGCAGCATCGAAGGGACAGCTTATTCACCCCTCCACTTT
TRBV4-2	TRBJ1-2	.	.	CARSPGTNSGYTF	TGTGCCAGGAGCCCCGGGACCAACTCGGGCTACACCTTC
TRBV9	TRBJ2-1	.	few	CASTRGGSVRNEQFF	TGTGCCAGCACCCGTGGCGGATCTGTAAGGAATGAGCAGTTCTTC
TRBV12-3/TRBV12-4	TRBJ2-7	.	many	CASSEGHLGYEQYF	TGTGCCAGCAGCGAGGGGCATCTGGGGTACGAGCAGTACTTC
TRBV2	TRBJ2-7	.	few	CASWGNEQYF	TGTGCCAGCTGGGGTAACGAGCAGTACTTC
TRBV13	TRBJ2-7	.	.	CASTGRTVGAYEQYF	TGTGCCAGCACCGGTAGGACGGTGGGCGCCTACGAGCAGTACTTC
TRBV12-3/TRBV12-4	TRBJ1-3	.	.	CASSFGGSNGNTIYF	TGTGCCAGCAGTTTCGGGGGGTCTAATGGAAACACCATATATTTT
TRBV9	TRBJ2-1	TRBD2	few	CASSVEPAGGGNEQFF	TGTGCCAGCAGCGTAGAGCCAGCGGGAGGCGGCAATGAGCAGTTCTTC
TRBV7-9	TRBJ2-1	.	.	CASSPTDYPTNEQFF	TGTGCCAGCAGCCCCACGGACTACCCAACCAATGAGCAGTTCTTC
TRBV12-3/TRBV12-4	TRBJ2-5	TRBD2	many	CASRSGGAYETQYF	TGTGCCAGCAGAAGCGGGGGGGCCTATGAGACCCAGTACTTC
TRBV15	TRBJ2-1	TRBD2	few	CATQGTLAGESRSYNEQFF	TGTGCCACCCAGGGGACTCTAGCGGGGGAATCTCGCTCCTACAATGAGCAGTTCTTC
TRBV13	TRBJ1-1	.	many	CASSLIDTEAFF	TGTGCCAGCAGCTTAATTGACACTGAAGCTTTCTTT
TRBV12-3/TRBV12-4	TRBJ2-3	.	few	CASSVSRGTDTQYF	TGTGCCAGCAGTGTGAGTAGGGGCACAGATACGCAGTATTTT
TRBV27	TRBJ1-2	.	few	CASSSTDTASGGYTF	TGTGCCAGCAGTTCTACGGACACGGCCTCAGGAGGCTACACCTTC
TRBV18	TRBJ2-7	TRBD2	few	CASSPSGLDISYEQYF	TGTGCCAGCTCACCAAGCGGACTAGATATATCCTACGAGCAGTACTTC
TRBV6-1	TRBJ2-2	.	.	CASRDHPFLAGELFF	TGTGCCAGCCGGGATCATCCATTTCTCGCCGGGGAGCTGTTTTTT
TRBV5-1	TRBJ2-7	.	few	CASSALNRDYEQYF	TGCGCCAGCAGCGCGCTGAACAGAGACTACGAGCAGTACTTC
TRBV12-3/TRBV12-4	TRBJ1-2	.	many	CASSRSLPSYTF	TGTGCCAGCAGTAGATCCCTCCCAAGCTACACCTTC
TRBV7-8	TRBJ2-7	TRBD1	few	CASSIQGQSYEQYF	TGTGCCAGCAGCATACAGGGGCAATCTTACGAGCAGTACTTC
TRBV12-5	TRBJ1-3	.	few	CASGLVLAGGNTIYF	TGTGCTAGTGGTTTGGTACTCGCCGGCGGAAACACCATATATTTT
TRBV7-6	TRBJ1-1	.	many	CASSLVAGSPEAFF	TGTGCCAGCAGCTTAGTGGCTGGGAGCCCTGAAGCTTTCTTT
TRBV12-3/TRBV12-4	TRBJ1-6	.	many	CASSEYPSPLHF	TGTGCCAGCAGTGAGTACCCTTCACCCCTCCACTTT
TRBV9	TRBJ2-3	TRBD2	.	CASSVESRGADTDTQYF	TGTGCCAGCAGCGTAGAATCGCGGGGGGCCGACACAGATACGCAGTATTTT
TRBV29-1	TRBJ1-2	.	many	CSVPSIRDFYGYTF	TGCAGCGTACCCTCTATCCGAGACTTCTATGGCTACACCTTC
TRBV11-2	TRBJ2-5	.	.	CASSSPGLGGETQYF	TGTGCCAGCAGCTCACCCGGACTTGGCGGGGAGACCCAGTACTTC
TRBV24-1	TRBJ2-1	TRBD2	.	CATSDSSGGAGPEQFF	TGTGCCACCAGTGACTCTAGCGGGGGGGCCGGTCCTGAGCAGTTCTTC
TRBV7-3	TRBJ2-2	TRBD2	.	CASSLIALAGGPDGELFF	TGTGCCAGCAGCTTAATTGCACTAGCGGGGGGTCCGGACGGGGAGCTGTTTTTT
TRBV11-3	TRBJ2-1	.	.	CASSFRAGISYNEQFF	TGTGCCAGCAGCTTCAGGGCGGGGATTTCCTACAATGAGCAGTTCTTC
TRBV6-2/TRBV6-3	TRBJ2-1	TRBD2	.	CASSYSGTSGRTGEQFF	TGTGCCAGCAGTTACTCAGGGACTAGCGGGAGGACCGGTGAGCAGTTCTTC
TRBV7-2	TRBJ2-5	.	few	CASSLVPTVWVEETQYF	TGTGCCAGCAGCTTAGTCCCTACGGTCTGGGTAGAAGAGACCCAGTACTTC
TRBV6-2/TRBV6-3	TRBJ2-1	.	.	CASNAGWGYNEQFF	TGTGCCAGCAATGCAGGGTGGGGCTACAATGAGCAGTTCTTC